At least ten counts were recorded for the clone carrying this TCR beta chain. Antigen unknown. These data belong to a study of CD8 T cells in ankylosing spondylitis. Germline assignment: CDR1 MNHEY and CDR2 SVGEGT. Trimming shortened V by 0 bases and J by 7 bases, and 9 bases separated the two germline ends. This CDR3 region has 14 residues. TCRdb reprocessed the 5' RACE reads with MiXCR, giving one entry per CDR3 protein. The sample includes 130,000 or so distinct CDR3 sequences, around 7% of them seen just once. Study-wide points: Past studies reported some motif variants in reactive arthritis synovial fluid and blood. Clones linked to the disease showed a CD8+ phenotype. They occurred at relatively low frequencies in peripheral blood. Significantly higher representation of disease-linked clones was reported for matched ankylosing spondylitis synovial fluid. Eight highly homologous variants formed a TCR beta motif that appeared characteristic of ankylosing spondylitis blood.

This sequence joins TRBV6-2 or TRBV6-3 and TRBJ2-2; D is unclear. This clonotype was obtained from a male donor with ankylosing spondylitis or in good health (not recorded which). Sequenced input: blood, either unsorted or a sorted T cell fraction (not recorded which). In DNA form, the CDR3 reads TGTGCCAGCAGTTACTCGAGTGGTTTCGGGGAGCTGTTTTTT. Amino acid sequence: CASSYSSGFGELFF.